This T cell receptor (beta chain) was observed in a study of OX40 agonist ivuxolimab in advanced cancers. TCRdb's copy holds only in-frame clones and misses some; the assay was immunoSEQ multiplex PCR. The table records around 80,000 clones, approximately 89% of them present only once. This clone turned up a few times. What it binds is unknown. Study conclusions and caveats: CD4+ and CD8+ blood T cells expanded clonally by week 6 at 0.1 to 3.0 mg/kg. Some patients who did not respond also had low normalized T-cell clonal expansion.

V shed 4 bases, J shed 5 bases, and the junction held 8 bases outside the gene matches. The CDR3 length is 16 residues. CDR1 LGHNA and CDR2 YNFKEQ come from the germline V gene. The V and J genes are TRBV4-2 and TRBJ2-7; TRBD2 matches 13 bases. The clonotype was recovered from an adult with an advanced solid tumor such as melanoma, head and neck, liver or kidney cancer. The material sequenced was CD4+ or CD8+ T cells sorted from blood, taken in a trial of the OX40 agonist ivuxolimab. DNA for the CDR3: TGTGCCAGCAGCCCAGGACTAGCGGGAGCCCTTGACGAGCAGTACTTC. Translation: CASSPGLAGALDEQYF.